Only a few counts were recorded for the clone carrying this TCR beta chain. The antigen is unknown. These data originate in a study of metastatic and nonmetastatic thyroid tumors. General study points: Malignant thyroid tumors reportedly had TCR beta diversity that was significantly higher than in benign nodules, in blood and tumor.

TCRdb reprocessed the PCR reads via MiXCR. Of tens of thousands of clones listed, around a fifth are singletons. Prior to thyroid surgery, none of the patients had received any treatment. The receptor comes from a female donor with papillary thyroid cancer or a benign thyroid nodule (not recorded which). Some clones in this sample may be carry-over from other donors' samples. Specimen: blood.

CDR3 region: CASKEQGYADTQYF. CDR3 in DNA: TGTGCCAGCAAGGAACAGGGGTACGCAGATACGCAGTATTTT. The chain carries TRBV6-1 and TRBJ2-3; 7 bases are a match to TRBD1. From germline, CDR1 is MNHNS and CDR2 SASEGT. The CDR3 length is 14 residues. The ends lost 7 bases at V and 4 bases at J; junction bases unmatched: 8.